This T cell receptor (beta chain) is drawn from a study of blood T cell repertoires in COVID-19. Study-wide background: Samples taken during acute and convalescent COVID-19 were collected in the United States, Italy and Spain. Nucleic acid was either cDNA or gDNA, and it came from T cells, B-cell-depleted T cells, or PBMCs.

The repertoire was sequenced with immunoSEQ multiplex PCR; TCRdb's copy has only in-frame clones and lacks some. The sample includes roughly 150,000 clones, 81% seen only once; the top ten take 5.6%. V lost 4 bases, J lost 2 bases, and 2 bases lay in between. Germline V CDR1 and CDR2: MNHEY, SVGAGI. This CDR3 has 11 residues. Participants came from around 25 US areas, aged roughly 18 to 95 years. The V and J genes are TRBV6-5 and TRBJ1-2, with no clear D. The specimen was PBMCs or T cells enriched from blood (not recorded which). This receptor was taken from a woman aged 40 to 50 with acute COVID-19. The CDR3 coding sequence is TGTGCCAGCAGTTCGAACTATGGCTACACCTTC. Translating it yields CASSSNYGYTF.